The 3 T cell receptor beta chains in this list originate from one sample, sequenced in a study of blood T cell repertoires in COVID-19. Assay: immunoSEQ multiplex PCR; the TCRdb copy retains only in-frame clones and omits some. The table has about 160,000 clones, over 80% seen once; the top ten hold about 5%. The sample taken for sequencing was peripheral blood. The receptors were sampled from a woman in her forties or fifties with acute or convalescent COVID-19.

V is TRBV9 and J is TRBJ1-6; D not certain. The ends were cut back, 4 bases at V and 5 bases at J, with 16 bases in the middle. Germline V gene sequence: CDR1 SGDLS, CDR2 YYNGEE. The CDR3 covers 16 residues. CDR3 nucleotides: TGTGCCAGCAGCCCCCAGGCAGGCCCGAATAATTCACCCCTCCACTTT. Its translation: CASSPQAGPNNSPLHF.

The CDR3 DNA sequence: TGTGCCAGCGTACAGGGGAACTCCTACGAGCAGTACTTC. It yields the protein CASVQGNSYEQYF. The chain uses TRBV7-8 and TRBJ2-7, with 7 bases lining up with TRBD1. The CDR3 covers 13 residues. CDR1 and CDR2 from the germline V gene are SGHVS and FQNEAQ. V trimming: 8 bases; J trimming: 0 bases; junction bases outside the gene matches: 4.

J is TRBJ1-1 and V is TRBV27; D not resolved. The CDR3 consists of 12 residues. V was shortened by 9 bases and J by 6 bases, with 14 bases between the two germline ends. The germline CDR1 and CDR2 sequences are MNHEY and SMNVEV (reference sequence). Here the CDR3 reads CASPRGSPEAFF. CDR3 nucleotide sequence: TGTGCCAGTCCTCGCGGGAGTCCTGAAGCTTTCTTT.